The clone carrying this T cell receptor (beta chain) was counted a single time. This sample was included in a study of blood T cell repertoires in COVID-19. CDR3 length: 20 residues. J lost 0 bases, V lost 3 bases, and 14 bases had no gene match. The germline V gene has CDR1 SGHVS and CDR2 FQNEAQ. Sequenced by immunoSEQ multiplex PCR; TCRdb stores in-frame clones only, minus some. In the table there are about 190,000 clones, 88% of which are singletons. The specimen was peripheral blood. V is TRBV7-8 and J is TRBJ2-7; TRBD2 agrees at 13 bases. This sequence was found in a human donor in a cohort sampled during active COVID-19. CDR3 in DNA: TGTGCCAGCAGCTTCAGACTAGCGGGGGGCCCTTACCCTAGCTCCTACGAGCAGTACTTC. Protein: CASSFRLAGGPYPSSYEQYF. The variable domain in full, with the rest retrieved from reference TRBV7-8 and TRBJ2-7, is GAGVSQSPRYKVAKRGQDVALRCDPISGHVSLFWYQQALGQGPEFLTYFQNEAQLDKSGLPSDRFFAERPEGSVSTLKIQRTQQEDSAVYLCASSFRLAGGPYPSSYEQYFGPGTRLTVT.